The 21 T cell receptor beta chains listed next were all sequenced from one sample in a study of regulatory T cells in long-lasting Graves disease. Arm-PCR of CDR3 regions and iRepertoire HTBI primers were used to build TCR beta libraries. TCRdb analysed the multiplex PCR reads with MiXCR anew, one entry per CDR3 protein. The top ten hold 17% of the sample, which has 500,000 or so distinct CDR3 sequences, around 15% seen once. Time point denoted: newly diagnosed GD, antithyroid drugs for less than 3 months. Generation of the TCR library employed RNA extracted from PBMCs. The same data also contributed to another study, on T cells in Graves' hyperthyroidism and ophthalmopathy.

The material sequenced was peripheral blood mononuclear cells (PBMCs), taken at new diagnosis, from a patient treated with antithyroid drugs. These TCRs come from a woman aged 50 to 60 with Graves disease.

This clonotype was detected a few times. This sequence joins TRBV10-3 and TRBJ2-3; TRBD1 matches 7 bases. The germline CDR1 and CDR2 sequences are ENHRY and SYGVKD. With 4 bases clipped from V and 4 bases from J, the junction kept 11 bases outside the gene matches. CDR3 length equals 16 residues. CDR3 bases: TGTGCCATCAGTGGAGCACTTGACAGGGCCGCAGATACGCAGTATTTT. Translation gives CAISGALDRAADTQYF.

This clonotype was seen many times. V is TRBV7-6 and J is TRBJ2-1; 10 bases map to TRBD1. CDR1 and CDR2 from the germline V gene are SGHVS and FNYEAQ. V dropped 1 base and J dropped 2; count of bases not matched to a gene: 2. The CDR3 runs 16 residues. This CDR3 reads CASSLGTGGTYNEQFF. The CDR3 DNA reads as TGTGCCAGCAGCTTAGGGACAGGGGGGACCTACAATGAGCAGTTCTTC. Drawing the rest from reference TRBV7-6 and TRBJ2-1, the complete variable domain is GAGVSQSPRYKVTKRGQDVALRCDPISGHVSLYWYRQALGQGPEFLTYFNYEAQQDKSGLPNDRFSAERPEGSISTLTIQRTEQRDSAMYRCASSLGTGGTYNEQFFGPGTRLTVL.

The chain is built from TRBV28 and TRBJ2-7; D may be TRBD1 (5 bases). V was pared by 7 bases and J by 3 bases, with 16 bases between. The CDR3 is 14 residues long. Germline CDR1 reads MDHEN; CDR2 reads SYDVKM. The CDR3 DNA reads TGTGCCAGCACTATCGGGCAGGGCGGCTACGAGCAGTACTTC. Translating gives CASTIGQGGYEQYF. Using reference TRBV28 and TRBJ2-7 for the parts outside the CDR3, the full variable domain is DVKVTQSSRYLVKRTGEKVFLECVQDMDHENMFWYRQDPGLGLRLIYFSYDVKMKEKGDIPEGYSVSREKKERFSLILESASTNQTSMYLCASTIGQGGYEQYFGPGTRLTVT.

The chain combines TRBV9 with TRBJ2-7; D possibly corresponds to TRBD1 (7 bases). Germline CDR1 and CDR2: SGDLS and YYNGEE. The CDR3 spans 15 residues. V lost 0 bases and J 0 bases, leaving 10 bases between the germline ends. The CDR3 reads CASSVAGGLSYEQYF. DNA of the CDR3: TGTGCCAGCAGCGTAGCAGGGGGGCTCTCCTACGAGCAGTACTTC.

This clonotype was detected many times. The genes are TRBV10-1 and TRBJ2-5, with a possible D match to TRBD2 (6 bases). V lost 0 bases to trimming and J lost 5 bases, with 16 bases between them. The CDR3 runs to 16 residues. Germline V CDR1 and CDR2: WNHNN, SYGVQD (reference sequence). CDR3 nucleotide sequence: TGCGCCAGCAGTGAGTCGTCGGGACTCGTCTGGGAGACCCAGTACTTC. It translates to CASSESSGLVWETQYF.

This chain links TRBV27 with TRBJ2-3; TRBD2 matches at 8 bases. The J segment lost 2 bases and the V segment lost 6 bases, leaving 7 bases of the junction unmatched. The CDR3 is made up of 15 amino acids. The germline V gene has CDR1 MNHEY and CDR2 SMNVEV (reference sequence). CDR3 DNA sequence: TGTGCCAGCAGCCGGGGGGGAGGGGTCACAGATACGCAGTATTTT. Translation: CASSRGGGVTDTQYF.

In its sample, this clonotype was seen many times. The chain recombines TRBV27 with TRBJ2-7, with a weak D call TRBD2 (6 bases). This CDR3 is 18 amino acids long. Germline values: CDR1 MNHEY, CDR2 SMNVEV (reference sequence). Trimming took 7 bases from V and 2 from J, leaving 27 bases between them. CDR3 sequence reads: CASTTELGRWGPPYEQYF. The DNA for the CDR3 is TGTGCCAGCACCACGGAGCTGGGGAGGTGGGGACCGCCCTACGAGCAGTACTTC.

On this clonotype itself: This may stem from a read error, because a much larger clone lies one nucleotide away. This chain connects TRBV10-3 to TRBJ2-5, with 7 bases fitting TRBD2. The CDR3 is 15 amino acids. From germline, CDR1 is ENHRY and CDR2 SYGVKD. Here the CDR3 reads CATSAGDRTQETQYF. CDR3 in DNA: TGTGCCACCAGTGCGGGGGACCGAACTCAAGAGACCCAGTACTTC.

The J gene is TRBJ2-7, the V gene TRBV5-1, with D possibly TRBD1 on 6 matching bases. CDR1 SGHRS and CDR2 YFSETQ come from the germline V gene. The V end was cut by 4 bases, the J end by 0 bases, with 11 bases between. The CDR3 length is 14 residues. CDR3 nucleotides: TGCGCCAGCAGCCAAGGACAGTACTCCTACGAGCAGTACTTC. Translating it yields CASSQGQYSYEQYF.

At least ten counts were recorded for this clonotype. The chain joins TRBV20-1 to TRBJ1-1; D is undetermined. Germline CDR1 and CDR2: DFQATT and SNEGSKA (reference sequence). This CDR3 has 15 amino acids. Trimming shortened V by 0 bases and J by 1 base, and 12 bases separated the two germline ends. In nucleotides, the CDR3 is TGCAGTGCTAGAGATTTCGCAGGCGCGAACACTGAAGCTTTCTTT. Amino acids: CSARDFAGANTEAFF.

A few counts support this clonotype. The J gene is TRBJ1-1, the V gene TRBV6-4; no clear D. The V end was cut by 2 bases, the J end by 4 bases, with 11 bases between. The length of the CDR3 is 14 residues. Germline values: CDR1 MRHNA, CDR2 SNTAGT. The CDR3: CASSDRSPGTEAFF. The CDR3 DNA reads TGTGCCAGCAGTGACAGGAGTCCTGGCACTGAAGCTTTCTTT.

The gene calls are TRBV28 and TRBJ1-4; maybe TRBD1 (5 bases). Germline CDR1 is MDHEN and CDR2 is SYDVKM. The CDR3 has 14 residues. V was cut by 7 bases and J by 6 bases, with 15 bases left in between. CDR3 amino acids: CASIDRGIDEKLFF. CDR3 nucleotide sequence: TGTGCCAGCATAGATCGGGGGATTGATGAAAAACTGTTTTTT. The full variable domain, in which reference TRBV28 and TRBJ1-4 provide the parts outside the CDR3, is DVKVTQSSRYLVKRTGEKVFLECVQDMDHENMFWYRQDPGLGLRLIYFSYDVKMKEKGDIPEGYSVSREKKERFSLILESASTNQTSMYLCASIDRGIDEKLFFGSGTQLSVL.

This clonotype was observed at least ten times. The rearrangement joins TRBV11-2 to TRBJ2-3; D remains ambiguous. The germline gives CDR1 SGHAT, CDR2 FQNNGV. CDR3 length: 15 residues. Trimming removed 0 bases at V and 4 bases at J, with 11 bases between. In DNA form, the CDR3 reads TGTGCCAGCAGCTTAGAGGCCCCACCGGCAGATACGCAGTATTTT. It specifies CASSLEAPPADTQYF.

The chain has TRBV30 and TRBJ2-3; D gene unclear. This CDR3 is 12 amino acids long. V was pared by 1 base and J by 2 bases, with 4 bases between. The V gene's germline CDR1 is GTSNPN and CDR2 SVGIG (reference sequence). The CDR3 nucleotides read TGTGCCTGGAGTGGATCCACAGATACGCAGTATTTT. This encodes CAWSGSTDTQYF.

This clonotype was detected ten times or more. V and J are TRBV6-5 and TRBJ2-7; TRBD2 is a possible D gene (6 bases). The V gene lost 4 bases and the J gene lost 3 bases, with 13 bases spanning the gap. The CDR3 covers 14 residues. CDR1 and CDR2 (germline): MNHEY, SVGAGI. The CDR3 reads CASSWDLEGYEQYF. Here the CDR3 DNA reads TGTGCCAGCAGTTGGGACTTGGAAGGCTACGAGCAGTACTTC.

This chain connects TRBV7-9 to TRBJ2-7; TRBD1 might be the D (6 bases). The germline V gene has CDR1 SEHNR and CDR2 FQNEAQ (reference sequence). This CDR3 is built from 13 residues. V shed 5 bases and J shed 4 bases, with 12 bases lying between them. The CDR3 nucleotides are TGTGCCAGCAGCCAAATTCAGGGGTACGAGCAGTACTTC. Its translation is CASSQIQGYEQYF.

V usage is TRBV12-3 or TRBV12-4 and J usage is TRBJ2-7, with 8 bases matching TRBD1. The CDR3 spans 15 residues. Germline trimming cut 6 bases from V and 5 bases from J; bases unmatched to any gene: 12. CDR3 in amino acids: CASRFSQGVSDEQYF. The CDR3 bases are TGTGCCAGCAGGTTTTCACAGGGGGTAAGCGACGAGCAGTACTTC.

This clonotype was recorded at least ten times. This rearrangement joins TRBV2 to TRBJ1-4; D remains ambiguous. The V end was cut by 7 bases, the J end by 3 bases, with 9 bases between. In germline, CDR1 is SNHLY, CDR2 FYNNEI. The CDR3 totals 13 residues. For the CDR3, the DNA is TGTGCCAGCACGCGGGGTCCTAATGAAAAACTGTTTTTT. It translates to CASTRGPNEKLFF.

The chain has TRBV9 and TRBJ1-3; D is undetermined. The CDR3 runs to 14 residues. Trimming stripped 2 bases from V and 0 bases from J, with 6 bases between. From germline, CDR1 is SGDLS and CDR2 YYNGEE. The CDR3 sequence is CASSVQASGNTIYF. In nucleotides, the CDR3 is TGTGCCAGCAGCGTCCAAGCCTCTGGAAACACCATATATTTT.

This clonotype has more than one count but fewer than ten. The V and J genes are TRBV7-9 and TRBJ1-1; no clear D. Trimming took off 2 bases at V and 3 bases at J, with 7 bases between the two ends. Per germline, CDR1 SEHNR and CDR2 FQNEAQ (reference sequence). CDR3 length: 13 residues. Here the CDR3 DNA reads TGTGCCAGCAGCTTATGGACGGACACTGAAGCTTTCTTT. Protein product: CASSLWTDTEAFF.

In this sample, this clonotype turned up many times. The chain couples TRBV7-9 to TRBJ2-7; tentative D call: TRBD2 (5 bases). Germline CDR1 SEHNR, CDR2 FQNEAQ (reference sequence). This CDR3 has 16 amino acids. The V end lost 4 bases, the J end lost 3 bases, and 19 bases lay between the germline ends. The CDR3 sequence: CASSSPPGPEGYEQYF. In DNA form, the CDR3 reads TGTGCCAGCAGCTCACCCCCCGGTCCCGAGGGCTACGAGCAGTACTTC.